This is a list of T cell receptor beta chains from one sample in a study of T cell changes during pregnancy in multiple sclerosis. Some clones are missing from TCRdb's copy, which holds only in-frame ones; the method was immunoSEQ multiplex PCR. The sample yields some 73,000 clones, around 94% seen once. The sample here was peripheral blood, taken in the third trimester of pregnancy. The receptors originated from a female donor in good health, enrolled as a control in a pregnancy study. CDR3s include the opening cysteine and the closing phenylalanine or tryptophan. A D gene is named only where the DNA matches it firmly. Where a row states a size, it is once, few, many or the class of an expanded clone; other rows omit it.

d_gene	abundance	v_gene	j_gene	CDR3nt	CDR3aa
-	-	TRBV5-4	TRBJ1-2	TGTGCCAGCAGCCCTCAGGGGAGTGGTGGCTACACCTTC	CASSPQGSGGYTF
TRBD1	-	TRBV7-9	TRBJ2-6	TGTGCCAGCAGCTTATTTGCCAGGGGGCTTACTGGGGCCAACGTCCTGACTTTC	CASSLFARGLTGANVLTF
-	-	TRBV6-4	TRBJ1-3	TGTGCCAGCAGTGACTCGAGTGCTAATCCCGGAAACACCATATATTTT	CASSDSSANPGNTIYF
TRBD2	-	TRBV27	TRBJ2-5	TGTGCCAGCAGTGGACTAGCGGGGGAGGAGACCCAGTACTTC	CASSGLAGEETQYF
TRBD1	few	TRBV4-3	TRBJ1-6	TGCGCCAGCAGCCAAGAGCGGACAGGGGGTCTTTCACCCCTCCACTTT	CASSQERTGGLSPLHF
-	-	TRBV5-6	TRBJ1-6	TGTGCCAGCAGCTTGGTTGGACTGACTAATTCACCCCTCCACTTT	CASSLVGLTNSPLHF
TRBD2	-	TRBV7-9	TRBJ2-2	TGTGCCAGCAGCGCCTTAGCGGGAGGGCCCGGCGGGGAGCTGTTTTTT	CASSALAGGPGGELFF
-	-	TRBV11-2	TRBJ1-2	TGTGCCAGCAGCTTAGCTGGGGGCGATGGCTACACCTTC	CASSLAGGDGYTF
TRBD1	-	TRBV5-6	TRBJ2-3	TGTGCCAGCAGCCTGGACAGGGGGCAAGATACGCAGTATTTT	CASSLDRGQDTQYF
-	few	TRBV7-3	TRBJ1-1	TGTGCCAGCAGCCTCGGGACATTGAACACTGAAGCTTTCTTT	CASSLGTLNTEAFF
TRBD2	-	TRBV9	TRBJ2-1	TGTGCCAGCAGCGTAGACCAGCGGGAGGGCCCCAATGAGCAGTTCTTC	CASSVDQREGPNEQFF
TRBD1	-	TRBV7-8	TRBJ1-1	TGTGCCAGCAGCCCTCCCCTGCGGACAGGCTCTCACACTGAAGCTTTCTTT	CASSPPLRTGSHTEAFF
-	-	TRBV4-1	TRBJ2-3	TGCGCCAGCAGCCAAGATCTTGGAGCAGCCCCTTTGGATACGCAGTATTTT	CASSQDLGAAPLDTQYF
TRBD2	-	TRBV28	TRBJ2-7	TGTGCCAGCAGATCCCACGGACTAGCGGGAGGGGAGCGCGAGCAGTACTTC	CASRSHGLAGGEREQYF
-	-	TRBV7-9	TRBJ2-2	TGTGCCAGCAGCTTCTCCCTCACCGGGGAGCTGTTTTTT	CASSFSLTGELFF
TRBD2	-	TRBV19	TRBJ2-1	TGTGCCAGTAGTATACAGGGGCTAGCGGGAGAGGGTGAGCAGTTCTTC	CASSIQGLAGEGEQFF
TRBD1	-	TRBV11-2	TRBJ1-1	TGTGCCAGCAGCCCAATATCAGGGGGACGTACTGAAGCTTTCTTT	CASSPISGGRTEAFF
-	-	TRBV2	TRBJ2-2	TGTGCCAGCAGTGCGGCAGGGCACACCGGGGAGCTGTTTTTT	CASSAAGHTGELFF
-	-	TRBV4-2	TRBJ2-4	TGTGCCAGCAGCCAAACGCAGGGATACATTCAGTACTTC	CASSQTQGYIQYF
-	-	TRBV5-8	TRBJ2-7	TGTGCCAGCAGCTTGTCCTTCTACGAGCAGTACTTC	CASSLSFYEQYF
-	-	TRBV29-1	TRBJ2-7	TGCAGCGTTGTCGGCACAATGGGAGTAAACGAGCAGTACTTC	CSVVGTMGVNEQYF
-	-	TRBV27	TRBJ1-1	TGTGCCAGCAGCCTCTACAGTGGGAACACTGAAGCTTTCTTT	CASSLYSGNTEAFF
-	-	TRBV7-3	TRBJ2-3	TGTGCCAGCAGCTTAGGCAGAGATACGCAGTATTTT	CASSLGRDTQYF
-	-	TRBV9	TRBJ2-7	TGTGCCAGCAGCGTAGCTCAGGACAGATACTACGAGCAGTACTTC	CASSVAQDRYYEQYF
-	-	TRBV5-4	TRBJ2-7	TGTGCCAGCAGCTTGGGCGTTTCCTACGAGCAGTACTTC	CASSLGVSYEQYF
TRBD1	-	TRBV7-9	TRBJ2-7	TGTGCCAGCAGCTTAGCGGGACAGGGGCAATACGAGCAGTACTTC	CASSLAGQGQYEQYF
-	-	TRBV28	TRBJ2-7	TGTGCCAGCAGTTATCACTTGGGACAAGACACCTACGAGCAGTACTTC	CASSYHLGQDTYEQYF
TRBD1	-	TRBV5-4	TRBJ2-7	TGTGCCAGCAGCTTGTTTGACAGGGACTACGAGCAGTACTTC	CASSLFDRDYEQYF
TRBD1	-	TRBV27	TRBJ1-1	TGTGCCAGCAGTCCCAGGACAGGTCCCAGCGAAGCTTTCTTT	CASSPRTGPSEAFF
-	-	TRBV18	TRBJ2-3	TGTGCCAGCTTCGATGCGTGGCAGGGCGCAGATACGCAGTATTTT	CASFDAWQGADTQYF
TRBD2	-	TRBV5-6	TRBJ2-2	TGTGCCAGCAGCTTCCCGGGACTACCCGCAACCGGGGAGCTGTTTTTT	CASSFPGLPATGELFF
-	-	TRBV27	TRBJ1-1	TGTGCCAGCAGTTTATGGCAGAACACTGAAGCTTTCTTT	CASSLWQNTEAFF
TRBD2	once	TRBV13	TRBJ2-3	TGTGCCAGCAGAGGAGGGACTAGCGGGAGGAACACAGATACGCAGTATTTT	CASRGGTSGRNTDTQYF
-	-	TRBV5-1	TRBJ1-2	TGCGCCAGCAGCTCGGGGGGGGCTAACTATGGCTACACCTTC	CASSSGGANYGYTF
TRBD1	once	TRBV5-6	TRBJ1-1	TGTGCCAGCAGCTTTTTAGGGGGCGTCGCTGAAGCTTTCTTT	CASSFLGGVAEAFF
TRBD2	-	TRBV4-2	TRBJ2-5	TGTGCCAGCAGCTCCACCGGGACTAGCGGGGGGGCCGGGGAGACCCAGTACTTC	CASSSTGTSGGAGETQYF
TRBD1	-	TRBV7-9	TRBJ2-1	TGTGCCAGCAGCCGGGGACAGCTGGATGAGCAGTTCTTC	CASSRGQLDEQFF
TRBD2	-	TRBV27	TRBJ2-5	TGTGCCAGCAGTCCGGGACTAGCTGGTGAGACCCAGTACTTC	CASSPGLAGETQYF
-	-	TRBV4-2	TRBJ1-1	TGTGCCAGCAGCCAAGGAAGCAGGGATCGCACTGAAGCTTTCTTT	CASSQGSRDRTEAFF
-	-	TRBV6-6	TRBJ1-1	TGTGCCAGCAGTTACGATGACAGGAACACTGAAGCTTTCTTT	CASSYDDRNTEAFF
TRBD1	-	TRBV7-9	TRBJ2-1	TGTGCCAGCACCGACAGGGTCCACAATGAGCAGTTCTTC	CASTDRVHNEQFF
-	-	TRBV5-1	TRBJ2-1	TGCGCCAGCAGCCGATTTGCGGGGGCGGACTACAATGAGCAGTTCTTC	CASSRFAGADYNEQFF
TRBD2	-	TRBV5-1	TRBJ2-3	TGCGCCAGCAGCTTAGGGACTAGCGGGGGGCTCCCCGATACGCAGTATTTT	CASSLGTSGGLPDTQYF
-	-	TRBV4-1	TRBJ1-5	TGCGCCAGCAGCCAAAGCCTCACAGGGACCTATCAGCCCCAGCATTTT	CASSQSLTGTYQPQHF
TRBD1	-	TRBV4-3	TRBJ2-3	TGCGCCAGCAGTCGGTTCCTACCGAACAGGGGGAGTGTTACAGATACGCAGTATTTT	CASSRFLPNRGSVTDTQYF
TRBD1	-	TRBV16	TRBJ2-4	TGTGCCAGCAGCGACAGGGTTGGGGACATTCAGTACTTC	CASSDRVGDIQYF
TRBD1	-	TRBV7-9	TRBJ2-3	TGTGCCAGCAGCTTTGGGACAGGGACCACAGATACGCAGTATTTT	CASSFGTGTTDTQYF
TRBD1	-	TRBV11-2	TRBJ1-2	TGTGCCAGCAGCCGCCTGAGGGACAGGGGGCAGAGCTATGGCTACACCTTC	CASSRLRDRGQSYGYTF
-	few	TRBV27	TRBJ2-7	TGTGCCAGCAGTTTGGGAGGGGGGGGTCTGCGGGAGCAGTACTTC	CASSLGGGGLREQYF